A selection of T cell receptor beta chains follows, all from one sample in a study of CD8 T cells in Susac syndrome. TCRdb re-analysed the immunoSEQ multiplex PCR reads in MiXCR, keeping a single row per CDR3 protein. This sample has 150,000 or so distinct CDR3 sequences, with approximately 96% found just once. Input material: CD4+ T cells from PBMCs. All receptors come from a human donor in good health. Both conserved end residues are part of each CDR3. Fields, in order: V gene, J gene, clone size, D gene, CDR3 DNA, CDR3 protein. The D gene is left open where the match is weak. For some rows the clone size is stated as once, few or many, or as a class when expanded; others skip it.

>TRBV18|TRBJ2-1|NA|NA
TGTGCCAGCTCACCCGCCAGCGTCTCCTACAATGAGCAGTTCTTC
CASSPASVSYNEQFF
>TRBV6-6|TRBJ1-5|NA|TRBD1
TGTGCCAGCAGGGAAACAGGGGTTGAGGGACAGCCCCAGCATTTT
CASRETGVEGQPQHF
>TRBV5-6|TRBJ2-1|NA|NA
TGTGCCAGCAGCTTGATCGATGAGCAGTTCTTC
CASSLIDEQFF
>TRBV7-2|TRBJ2-2|NA|TRBD2
TGTGCCAGCAGCTTAGGCGCGGGGGGGAACACCGGGGAGCTGTTTTTT
CASSLGAGGNTGELFF
>TRBV15|TRBJ2-3|NA|TRBD1
TGTGCCACCAGCCCCCCGACAGGGCATACGCAGTATTTT
CATSPPTGHTQYF
>TRBV20-1|TRBJ1-1|NA|NA
TGCAGAGCTAGAGATCACTACGCGGACACTGAAGCTTTCTTT
CRARDHYADTEAFF
>TRBV7-2|TRBJ2-7|NA|TRBD2
TGTGCCAGCAGCCCGGGACTAGCAGGGGGGCAGTACTTC
CASSPGLAGGQYF
>TRBV7-3|TRBJ2-5|NA|NA
TGTGCCAGCAGCTTAGGGACGGGGACGGAGACCCAGTACTTC
CASSLGTGTETQYF
>TRBV29-1|TRBJ1-2|NA|TRBD1
TGCAGCGCCTGGGGACAGGGCGTTTCTCACTATGGCTACACCTTC
CSAWGQGVSHYGYTF
>TRBV4-2|TRBJ2-1|NA|NA
TGTGCCAGCAGCCTTGGCCGGGAGCAGTTCTTC
CASSLGREQFF
>TRBV5-4|TRBJ2-1|NA|TRBD2
TGTGCCAGCACCGGCGGGCTAGCGGGGGACAGACTTTACAATGAGCAGTTCTTC
CASTGGLAGDRLYNEQFF
>TRBV18|TRBJ2-1|NA|TRBD2
TGTGCCAGCTCAGAGACTAGCGGGGAGCTTGAGCAGTTCTTC
CASSETSGELEQFF
>TRBV4-2|TRBJ1-2|NA|TRBD1
TGTGCCAGCAGCCAAGATTGGGACAGAGAATATGGCTACACCTTC
CASSQDWDREYGYTF
>TRBV12-3/TRBV12-4|TRBJ1-6|NA|NA
TGTGCCAGCAGTCCCCGGAGTAATTCACCCCTCCACTTT
CASSPRSNSPLHF
>TRBV5-6|TRBJ2-7|once|NA
TGTGCCAGCAGCTCCGGCGGGTGGGGCTACGAGCAGTACTTC
CASSSGGWGYEQYF
>TRBV28|TRBJ1-1|few|NA
TGTGCCAGCAGTTTTCCGAACACTGAAGCTTTCTTT
CASSFPNTEAFF
>TRBV6-4|TRBJ1-2|NA|TRBD1
TGTGCCAGCAGTGCGAACAGGGGGAATGGCTACACCTTC
CASSANRGNGYTF
>TRBV29-1|TRBJ1-2|NA|NA
TGCAGCGCTCAAACAGGGACCGGCTACACCTTC
CSAQTGTGYTF
>TRBV29-1|TRBJ2-7|NA|NA
TGCAGCGTTGTTGAGGGGAGAGCGCGGTACGAGCAGTACTTC
CSVVEGRARYEQYF
>TRBV15|TRBJ2-5|NA|NA
TGTGCCACCAGCAGAGGGAAGGGGACCCAGTACTTC
CATSRGKGTQYF
>TRBV12-3/TRBV12-4|TRBJ2-2|NA|NA
TGTGCCAGCAGTTTAGCGAGGAGGCCGAACACCGGGGAGCTGTTTTTT
CASSLARRPNTGELFF
>TRBV11-2|TRBJ2-3|once|NA
TGTGCCAGCAGCTTAGTGAACCGTCGGGCGCAGTATTTT
CASSLVNRRAQYF
>TRBV5-1|TRBJ1-4|NA|NA
TGCGCCAGCAGACCAGGTCCGAATGAAAAACTGTTTTTT
CASRPGPNEKLFF
>TRBV29-1|TRBJ2-5|NA|TRBD1
TGCAGCGGCAAGAACAGGGGGTTAGAGACCCAGTACTTC
CSGKNRGLETQYF
>TRBV9|TRBJ2-2|NA|NA
TGTGCCAGCAGCGTAGACGTGACTGCGAGCACCGGGGAGCTGTTTTTT
CASSVDVTASTGELFF
>TRBV30|TRBJ2-7|NA|TRBD1
TGTGCCTGGAGTCCCGGGACAGGGGCACACGAGCAGTACTTC
CAWSPGTGAHEQYF